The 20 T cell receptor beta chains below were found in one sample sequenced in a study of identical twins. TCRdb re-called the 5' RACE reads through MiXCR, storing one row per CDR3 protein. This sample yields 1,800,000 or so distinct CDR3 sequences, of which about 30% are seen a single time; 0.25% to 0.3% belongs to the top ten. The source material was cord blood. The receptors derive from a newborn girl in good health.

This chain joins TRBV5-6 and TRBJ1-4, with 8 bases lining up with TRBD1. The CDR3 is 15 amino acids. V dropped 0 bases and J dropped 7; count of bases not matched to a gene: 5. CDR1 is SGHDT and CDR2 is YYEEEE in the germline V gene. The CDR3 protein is CASSLGQGAPEKLFF. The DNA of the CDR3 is TGTGCCAGCAGCTTGGGGCAGGGGGCACCTGAAAAACTGTTTTTT.

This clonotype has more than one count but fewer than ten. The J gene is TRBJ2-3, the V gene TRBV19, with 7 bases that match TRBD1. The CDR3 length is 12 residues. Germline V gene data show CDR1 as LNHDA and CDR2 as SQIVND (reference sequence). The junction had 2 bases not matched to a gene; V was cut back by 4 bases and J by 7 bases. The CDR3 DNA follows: TGTGCCAGTAGTACACAGGGGAATACGCAGTATTTT. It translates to CASSTQGNTQYF.

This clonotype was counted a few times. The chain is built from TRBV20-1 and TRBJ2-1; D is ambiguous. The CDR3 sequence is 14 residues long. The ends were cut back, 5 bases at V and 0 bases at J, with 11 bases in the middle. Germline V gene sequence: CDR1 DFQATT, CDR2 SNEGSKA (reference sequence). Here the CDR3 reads CSAVALSSYNEQFF. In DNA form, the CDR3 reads TGCAGTGCTGTAGCCTTAAGCTCCTACAATGAGCAGTTCTTC.

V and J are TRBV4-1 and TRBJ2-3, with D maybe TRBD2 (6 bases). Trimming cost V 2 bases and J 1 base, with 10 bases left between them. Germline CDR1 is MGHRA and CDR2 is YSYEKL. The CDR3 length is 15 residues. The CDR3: CASSQWRERTDTQYF. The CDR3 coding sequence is TGCGCCAGCAGCCAATGGCGGGAACGCACAGATACGCAGTATTTT.

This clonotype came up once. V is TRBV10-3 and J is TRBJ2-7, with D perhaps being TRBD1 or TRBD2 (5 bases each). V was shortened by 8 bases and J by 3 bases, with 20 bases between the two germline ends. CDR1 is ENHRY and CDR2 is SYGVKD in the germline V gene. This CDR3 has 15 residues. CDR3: CAILAIGAGNYEQYF. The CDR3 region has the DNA TGTGCCATCCTAGCCATAGGGGCAGGGAACTACGAGCAGTACTTC.

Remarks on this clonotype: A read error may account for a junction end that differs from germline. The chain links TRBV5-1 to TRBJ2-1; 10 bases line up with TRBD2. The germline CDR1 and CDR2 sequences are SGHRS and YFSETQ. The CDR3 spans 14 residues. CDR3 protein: CVSSPGLADNEQFF. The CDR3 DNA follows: TGCGTCAGCAGCCCAGGACTAGCGGACAATGAGCAGTTCTTC.

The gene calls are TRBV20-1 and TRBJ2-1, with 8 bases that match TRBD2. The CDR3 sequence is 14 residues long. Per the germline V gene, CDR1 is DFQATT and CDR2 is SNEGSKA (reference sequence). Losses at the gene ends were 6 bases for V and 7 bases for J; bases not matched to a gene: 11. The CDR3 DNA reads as TGCAGTGCCCTAGCGGGTGGGAGACTGAATGAGCAGTTCTTC. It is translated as CSALAGGRLNEQFF.

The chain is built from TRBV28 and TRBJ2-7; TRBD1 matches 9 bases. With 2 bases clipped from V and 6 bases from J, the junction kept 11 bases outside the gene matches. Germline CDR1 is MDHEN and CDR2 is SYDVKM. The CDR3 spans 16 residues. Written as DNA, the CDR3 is TGTGCCAGCAGTTTACCCCCGGGACAGGGTAATCGCGAGCAGTACTTC. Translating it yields CASSLPPGQGNREQYF.

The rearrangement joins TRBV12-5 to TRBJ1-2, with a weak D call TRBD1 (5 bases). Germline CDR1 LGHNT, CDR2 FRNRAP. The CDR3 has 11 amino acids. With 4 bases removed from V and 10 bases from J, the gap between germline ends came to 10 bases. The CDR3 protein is CASGSGHPYTF. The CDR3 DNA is TGTGCTAGTGGTTCGGGGCATCCCTACACCTTC.

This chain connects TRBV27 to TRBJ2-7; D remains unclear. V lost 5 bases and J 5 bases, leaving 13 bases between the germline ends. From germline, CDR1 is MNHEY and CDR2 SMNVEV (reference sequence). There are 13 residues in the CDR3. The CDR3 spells CASSPRLVDEQYF. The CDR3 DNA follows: TGTGCCAGCAGTCCCCGTCTGGTCGACGAGCAGTACTTC.

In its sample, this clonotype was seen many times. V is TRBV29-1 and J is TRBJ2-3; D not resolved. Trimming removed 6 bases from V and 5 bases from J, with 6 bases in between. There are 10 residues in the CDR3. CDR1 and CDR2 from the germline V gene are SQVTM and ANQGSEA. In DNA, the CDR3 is TGCAGCGTACGTCAAGATACGCAGTATTTT. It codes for CSVRQDTQYF.

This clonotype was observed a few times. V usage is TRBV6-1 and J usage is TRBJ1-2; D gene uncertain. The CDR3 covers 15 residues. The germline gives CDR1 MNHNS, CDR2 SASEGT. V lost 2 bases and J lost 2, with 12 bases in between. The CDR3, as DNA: TGTGCCAGCAGTGAAATGGGCCCCACGAACTATGGCTACACCTTC. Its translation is CASSEMGPTNYGYTF.

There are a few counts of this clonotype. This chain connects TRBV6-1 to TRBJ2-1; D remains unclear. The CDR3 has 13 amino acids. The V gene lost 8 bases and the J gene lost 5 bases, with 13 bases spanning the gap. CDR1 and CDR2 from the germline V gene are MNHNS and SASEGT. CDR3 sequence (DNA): TGTGCCAGCCACCTGGTCTTAAACAATGAGCAGTTCTTC. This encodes CASHLVLNNEQFF.

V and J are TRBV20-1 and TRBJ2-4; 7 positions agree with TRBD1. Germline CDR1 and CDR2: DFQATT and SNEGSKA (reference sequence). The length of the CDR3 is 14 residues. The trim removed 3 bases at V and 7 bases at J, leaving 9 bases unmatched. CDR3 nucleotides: TGCAGTGCTAGCGGGAAGGGGGCAAAGAACATTCAGTACTTC. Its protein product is CSASGKGAKNIQYF.

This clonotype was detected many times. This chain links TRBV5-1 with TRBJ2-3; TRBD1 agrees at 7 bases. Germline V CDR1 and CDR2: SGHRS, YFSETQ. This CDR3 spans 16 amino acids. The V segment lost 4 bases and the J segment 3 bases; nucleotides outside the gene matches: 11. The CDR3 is CASSPRGKHTTDTQYF. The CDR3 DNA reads TGCGCCAGCAGCCCCAGGGGGAAGCACACAACAGATACGCAGTATTTT.

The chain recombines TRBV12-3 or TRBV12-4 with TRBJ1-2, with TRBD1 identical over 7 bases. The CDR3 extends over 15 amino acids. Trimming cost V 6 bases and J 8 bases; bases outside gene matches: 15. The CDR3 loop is CASSPPSRGRRGYTF. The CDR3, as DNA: TGTGCCAGCAGCCCACCGTCTAGGGGGCGGAGGGGCTACACCTTC.

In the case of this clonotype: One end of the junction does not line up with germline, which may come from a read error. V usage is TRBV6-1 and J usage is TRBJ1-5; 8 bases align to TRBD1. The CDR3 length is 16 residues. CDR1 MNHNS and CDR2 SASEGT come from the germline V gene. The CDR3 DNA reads TGTGCCAGCAGTGAATGGCAGGGGGCCCTCAATCAGCCCCGGCATTTT. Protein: CASSEWQGALNQPRHF.

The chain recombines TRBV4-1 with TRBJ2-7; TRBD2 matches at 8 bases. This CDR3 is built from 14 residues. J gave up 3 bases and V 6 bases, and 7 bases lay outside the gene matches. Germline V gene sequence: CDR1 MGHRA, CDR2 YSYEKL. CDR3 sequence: CASRSLAGRYEQYF. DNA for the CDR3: TGCGCCAGCAGATCGCTAGCGGGCCGCTACGAGCAGTACTTC.

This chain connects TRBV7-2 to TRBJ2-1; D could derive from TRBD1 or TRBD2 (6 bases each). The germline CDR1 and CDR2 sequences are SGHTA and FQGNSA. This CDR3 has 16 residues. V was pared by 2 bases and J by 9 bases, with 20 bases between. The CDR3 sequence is CASSLIVGGPSGEQFF. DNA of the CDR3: TGTGCCAGCAGCTTAATTGTCGGGGGCCCATCGGGTGAGCAGTTCTTC.

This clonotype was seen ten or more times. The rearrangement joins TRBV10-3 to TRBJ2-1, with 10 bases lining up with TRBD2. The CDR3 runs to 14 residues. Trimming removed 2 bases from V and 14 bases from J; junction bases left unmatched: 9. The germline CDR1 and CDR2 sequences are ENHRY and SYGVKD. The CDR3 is CAISEVTSGPRKFF. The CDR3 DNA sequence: TGTGCCATCAGTGAGGTGACTAGCGGGCCCAGAAAGTTCTTC.